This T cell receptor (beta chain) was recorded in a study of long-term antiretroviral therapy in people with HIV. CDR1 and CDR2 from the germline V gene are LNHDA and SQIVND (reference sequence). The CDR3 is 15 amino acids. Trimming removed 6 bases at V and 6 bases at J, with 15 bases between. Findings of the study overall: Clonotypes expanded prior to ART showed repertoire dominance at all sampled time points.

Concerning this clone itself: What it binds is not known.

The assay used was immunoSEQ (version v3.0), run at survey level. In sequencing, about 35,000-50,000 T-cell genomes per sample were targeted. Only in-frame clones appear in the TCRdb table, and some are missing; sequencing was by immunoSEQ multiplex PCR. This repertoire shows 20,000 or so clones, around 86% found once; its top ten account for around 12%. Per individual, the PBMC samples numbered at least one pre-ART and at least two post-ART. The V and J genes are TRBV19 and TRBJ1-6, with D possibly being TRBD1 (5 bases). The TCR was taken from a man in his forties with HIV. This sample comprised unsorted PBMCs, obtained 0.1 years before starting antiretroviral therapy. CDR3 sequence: CASRTDRRPNSPLHF. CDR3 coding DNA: TGTGCCAGTAGAACCGACAGAAGGCCTAATTCACCCCTCCACTTT.